This is a list of T cell receptor beta chains from one sample in a study of T cell repertoires in aging, cancer and after chemotherapy. In TCRdb, the multiplex PCR reads were re-called with MiXCR into one record per CDR3 protein. The sample shows thousands of distinct CDR3 sequences, 20% to 25% of them seen only once. Input material: blood. The receptors come from a human donor with a blood cancer. Each CDR3 is given with its conserved first and last residue. A D gene is named only where the DNA matches it firmly. The size of a clone is reported for some rows only, either as once, few or many, or as a class for expanded clones.

NA	TRBJ1-1	13	NA	TRBV12-3/TRBV12-4	CANKQGWNTEAFF	TGTGCCAACAAGCAGGGGTGGAACACTGAAGCTTTCTTT
medium-sized	TRBJ1-5	13	TRBD1	TRBV6-6	CASSGQGVQPQHF	TGTGCCAGCAGTGGGCAGGGGGTTCAGCCCCAGCATTTT
NA	TRBJ2-7	16	NA	TRBV4-3	CASSQPGRRARCEQYF	TGCGCCAGCAGCCAACCGGGGCGACGTGCTCGGTGCGAGCAGTACTTC
medium-sized	TRBJ1-6	14	TRBD1	TRBV12-3/TRBV12-4	CASSPTTGNSPLHF	TGTGCCAGCAGTCCTACGACAGGGAATTCACCCCTCCACTTT
medium-sized	TRBJ1-6	16	NA	TRBV7-2	CASSSQSGSPNSPLHF	TGTGCCAGCAGCTCCCAATCCGGGTCCCCGAATTCACCCCTCCACTTT
few	TRBJ1-5	15	NA	TRBV19	CASSPWAGGNQPQHF	TGTGCCAGTAGTCCTTGGGCGGGGGGCAATCAGCCCCAGCATTTT
few	TRBJ1-5	15	NA	TRBV10-3	CAIKQGPNSNQPQHF	TGTGCCATCAAACAGGGTCCTAATAGCAATCAGCCCCAGCATTTT
once	TRBJ1-1	15	NA	TRBV28	CASSLGQGFYAEAFF	TGTGCCAGCAGTTTGGGGCAGGGGTTCTATGCTGAAGCTTTCTTT
NA	TRBJ1-1	14	NA	TRBV18	CASSPQGYGTEAFF	TGTGCCAGCTCACCACAGGGATACGGCACTGAAGCTTTCTTT
once	TRBJ1-5	19	TRBD1	TRBV27	CASGPAVPGTVRSNQPQHF	TGTGCCAGCGGCCCAGCGGTCCCTGGGACAGTTAGGAGCAATCAGCCCCAGCATTTT
medium-sized	TRBJ2-1	15	NA	TRBV5-6	CASSLTGQLVGEQFF	TGTGCCAGCAGCTTGACAGGGCAACTAGTAGGTGAGCAGTTCTTC
medium-sized	TRBJ2-3	16	TRBD2	TRBV6-4	CASSDFGGRGADTQYF	TGTGCCAGCAGTGACTTCGGCGGGAGAGGGGCAGATACGCAGTATTTT
medium-sized	TRBJ1-5	16	NA	TRBV5-5	CASSLGVGGSNQPQHF	TGTGCCAGCAGCTTGGGGGTAGGGGGTAGCAATCAGCCCCAGCATTTT
NA	TRBJ2-4	17	NA	TRBV28	CASSFTGGRRGKNIQYF	TGTGCCAGCAGTTTTACGGGCGGCAGGAGGGGCAAAAACATTCAGTACTTC
NA	TRBJ2-3	15	NA	TRBV6-5	CASSDTPGLKDTQYF	TGTGCCAGCAGTGACACCCCGGGACTGAAAGATACGCAGTATTTT
NA	TRBJ2-7	13	TRBD2	TRBV6-1	CASQLLADYEQYF	TGTGCCAGCCAACTACTAGCGGACTACGAGCAGTACTTC
NA	TRBJ2-7	15	TRBD2	TRBV4-3	CASSPRTSGPYEQYF	TGCGCCAGCAGCCCGAGGACTAGCGGACCATACGAGCAGTACTTC
NA	TRBJ2-1	12	NA	TRBV20-1	CSAGGTYNEQFF	TGCAGTGCTGGGGGGACTTACAATGAGCAGTTCTTC
NA	TRBJ2-4	14	TRBD1	TRBV27	CASSLRGQGDIQYF	TGTGCCAGCAGTTTGAGGGGGCAAGGGGACATTCAGTACTTC
NA	TRBJ2-7	13	NA	TRBV7-6	CASSQGRSYEQYF	TGTGCCAGCAGCCAGGGCCGCTCCTACGAGCAGTACTTC
NA	TRBJ2-7	14	TRBD2	TRBV12-3/TRBV12-4	CASSIAGVAYEQYF	TGTGCCAGCAGTATAGCGGGGGTCGCCTACGAGCAGTACTTC
medium-sized	TRBJ1-4	14	NA	TRBV12-3/TRBV12-4	CASSMRATNEKLFF	TGTGCCAGCAGTATGAGGGCAACTAATGAAAAACTGTTTTTT
medium-sized	TRBJ2-1	13	NA	TRBV6-4	CASSDEGHNEQFF	TGTGCCAGCAGTGACGAAGGACACAATGAGCAGTTCTTC
medium-sized	TRBJ2-1	15	TRBD2	TRBV7-2	CASSYWTSGRDEQFF	TGTGCCAGCAGCTATTGGACTAGCGGGAGGGATGAGCAGTTCTTC
medium-sized	TRBJ2-7	12	NA	TRBV15	CATSKLAQQQYF	TGTGCCACCAGCAAACTAGCTCAGCAGCAGTACTTC
few	TRBJ1-1	17	NA	TRBV4-1	CASSLSASGVMNTEAFF	TGCGCCAGCAGCCTCTCTGCTTCGGGAGTTATGAACACTGAAGCTTTCTTT
medium-sized	TRBJ2-5	14	TRBD2	TRBV5-5	CASNQREGRETQYF	TGTGCCAGCAACCAGCGGGAGGGCCGGGAGACCCAGTACTTC
medium-sized	TRBJ2-7	12	NA	TRBV27	CAAGAKPYEQYF	TGTGCCGCCGGAGCAAAACCCTACGAGCAGTACTTC
large	TRBJ2-2	15	NA	TRBV29-1	CSVWLEGANTGELFF	TGCAGCGTTTGGCTCGAGGGAGCGAACACCGGGGAGCTGTTTTTT
medium-sized	TRBJ2-5	14	TRBD1	TRBV6-1	CASSRDRSQETQYF	TGTGCCAGCAGCCGGGACAGGAGCCAAGAGACCCAGTACTTC
NA	TRBJ2-7	10	NA	TRBV28	CASGAYEQYF	TGTGCCAGCGGGGCCTACGAGCAGTACTTC
NA	TRBJ1-5	16	NA	TRBV20-1	CSARDFQQAENQPQHF	TGCAGTGCTAGAGATTTCCAACAGGCCGAAAATCAGCCCCAGCATTTT
NA	TRBJ2-7	15	TRBD1	TRBV6-2/TRBV6-3	CASSHRPRGSYEQYF	TGTGCCAGCAGCCATCGGCCCAGGGGGAGCTACGAGCAGTACTTC
few	TRBJ1-1	11	TRBD1	TRBV20-1	CSAKGQFEAFF	TGCAGTGCCAAGGGACAGTTTGAAGCTTTCTTT
NA	TRBJ2-3	17	TRBD2	TRBV4-2	CASSPRASGRGTDTQYF	TGTGCCAGCAGCCCTCGGGCTAGCGGGAGAGGTACAGATACGCAGTATTTT
few	TRBJ1-2	16	NA	TRBV7-9	CASSLVSGRLNYGYTF	TGTGCCAGCAGCTTAGTCTCGGGACGCCTAAACTATGGCTACACCTTC
medium-sized	TRBJ2-2	16	TRBD2	TRBV19	CASSTQAGVGTGELFF	TGTGCCAGTAGTACGCAAGCGGGAGTGGGGACCGGGGAGCTGTTTTTT
NA	TRBJ2-1	16	TRBD2	TRBV9	CASSARLAGLYNEQFF	TGTGCCAGCAGCGCTCGACTAGCGGGACTGTACAATGAGCAGTTCTTC
medium-sized	TRBJ2-3	15	TRBD1	TRBV6-1	CASTPTGLSTDTQYF	TGTGCCAGCACCCCGACAGGGTTAAGCACAGATACGCAGTATTTT
few	TRBJ2-7	16	TRBD1	TRBV7-2	CASSLGGTGLSYEQYF	TGTGCCAGCAGCTTAGGAGGGACAGGACTCTCCTACGAGCAGTACTTC
few	TRBJ2-1	15	NA	TRBV19	CASTSRVGRVNEQFF	TGTGCCAGTACTTCCAGGGTGGGACGGGTCAATGAGCAGTTCTTC
medium-sized	TRBJ1-6	16	TRBD1	TRBV19	CASRGGQRRYNSPLHF	TGTGCCAGTAGGGGGGGACAGCGCCGCTATAATTCACCCCTCCACTTT
NA	TRBJ2-4	15	TRBD2	TRBV28	CASRTPGTSRHIQYF	TGTGCCAGCAGGACCCCCGGGACTAGCCGCCACATTCAGTACTTC
NA	TRBJ1-1	15	NA	TRBV20-1	CSATGWEHVNTEAFF	TGCAGTGCCACGGGTTGGGAACACGTGAACACTGAAGCTTTCTTT
few	TRBJ1-1	15	TRBD1	TRBV7-9	CASSPSTGGGAEAFF	TGTGCCAGCAGCCCATCCACAGGGGGGGGGGCTGAAGCTTTCTTT
NA	TRBJ1-6	12	NA	TRBV12-3/TRBV12-4	CASSSRALTLHF	TGTGCCAGCAGTTCCAGGGCATTGACCCTCCACTTT
NA	TRBJ2-1	16	TRBD1	TRBV5-1	CASRRDPGQDLEVQFF	TGCGCCAGCAGGCGAGACCCGGGACAGGACCTTGAAGTGCAGTTCTTC
few	TRBJ2-7	14	NA	TRBV5-1	CASSLLGQSHEQYF	TGCGCCAGCAGCTTGCTTGGTCAGTCCCACGAGCAGTACTTC
NA	TRBJ2-6	15	NA	TRBV7-2	CASSLRVSGANVLTF	TGTGCCAGCAGTCTACGGGTCTCTGGGGCCAACGTCCTGACTTTC
NA	TRBJ2-5	14	NA	TRBV20-1	CSAIPSEPQETQYF	TGCAGTGCGATCCCCAGCGAGCCTCAAGAGACCCAGTACTTC
medium-sized	TRBJ2-7	14	NA	TRBV29-1	CSVYLQAKVDEQYF	TGCAGCGTGTACCTCCAGGCGAAGGTGGACGAGCAGTACTTC